This TCR beta chain stems from a study of blood T cell repertoires in COVID-19 (TCRdb year 2020). The study in broad terms: Samples from collaborators originated in the United States, Italy and Spain and spanned both the acute and convalescent phases of COVID-19. The prospective study material was composed of cDNA or gDNA derived from T cells, B-cell-depleted T cells, or PBMCs. Deeply sampled blood TCRbeta repertoires from subjects exposed to, actively infected with, or recovered from COVID-19 were included in the dataset. The samples were drawn from two sources: the first 160 participants of the ongoing ImmuneRACE study, and 950 to 1,500 subjects contributed by 6 global collaborators. Sample metadata almost always included a de-identified subject ID, COVID-19 status, age in years and sex. Where available, HLA class I and class II types were obtained from metadata supplied by the sample provider rather than from assay-based typing. A freely available public database, intended as a resource for researchers studying the immune response to SARS-CoV-2, is where the repertoires were released. On the study overall, not on this receptor specifically: Clinical and demographic metadata were provided uncurated, with the amount varying by source and participant.

TCRbeta CDR3 regions were amplified from genomic DNA by means of the immunoSEQ Assay, a bias-controlled multiplex PCR. As for the authors' bioinformatics: The number of nucleated cells in each sample was estimated from the amplification of reference gene primers within the assay. To quantify the absolute abundance of each unique TCRbeta CDR3 rearrangement, sequence reads were collapsed and filtered. For each sample, productive Simpson clonality was calculated as the square root of Simpson's diversity index over productive rearrangements. TCRdb retrieved this table from immuneACCESS and kept in-frame rearrangements only. Not all clones are present; in checked studies, unresolved V genes account for under half, and no reason is known for the remainder. D and trimming come from the DNA, and the V and J calls and clone size come from that table. For this sample the table gives 140,000 or so clones, of which 82% were detected only once. Less than 5% of the sample is in the top ten clones.

Whole blood was collected in K2EDTA tubes by collaborating institutions according to the institutions' own protocols. Collaborator samples were shipped for TCRbeta analysis as frozen whole blood, isolated PBMCs, or DNA extracted from either sample type. On this clone: The antigen it binds to is not known. Within one base of it there is no much larger clone, and no base qualities were kept.

Here V drops 2 bases and J drops 6 bases, and the junction holds 13 bases not matched to any gene. The germline V gene supplies CDR1 SGHRS and CDR2 YFSETQ. From the cysteine up to the phenylalanine, the CDR3 has a length of 17 residues. Only the CDR3 part of the read is kept: 51 bases, read in frame from the first base. Sequencing input: peripheral blood. This receptor was obtained from a woman older than 75 with acute or convalescent COVID-19. The chain joins TRBV5-1 to TRBJ2-7; 11 nucleotides in the junction match TRBD2. The base sequence is TGCGCCAGCAGCTTTAGCGGGGGGGCATCTCTAGCGTTCGAGCAGTACTTC. Translated, it gives CASSFSGGASLAFEQYF.